This T cell receptor (beta chain) appears in the sequencing data of a study of T cells in Graves' hyperthyroidism and ophthalmopathy. General study points: Within blood appeared most thyroid clonotypes that had expanded above 0.001.

The sample holds a few counts of this clonotype. Antigen: not known. Amplification targeted TCR beta CDR3 regions from RNA transcripts. RT-PCR in the first round (using the HTBI primer set) targeted the TCR CDR3. In TCRdb, the multiplex PCR reads were re-called with MiXCR into one record per CDR3 protein. This table holds about 600,000 distinct CDR3 sequences, about 14% found once. Cells are PBMCs isolated from around 9.4 ml of fresh blood. Trimming at V came to 3 bases and at J to 0 bases, leaving 11 bases not matched to a gene. This CDR3 has 19 residues. Per germline, CDR1 MNHEY and CDR2 SMNVEV (reference sequence).

Sequencing was done on a sample of blood. This chain uses TRBV27 with TRBJ1-4, with 9 bases matching TRBD1. This TCR derives from a woman in her forties or fifties with Graves' ophthalmopathy. The CDR3 is CASSFLTGTGSSTNEKLFF. The CDR3 DNA reads TGTGCCAGCAGTTTCCTCACCGGGACAGGGTCCTCAACTAATGAAAAACTGTTTTTT.